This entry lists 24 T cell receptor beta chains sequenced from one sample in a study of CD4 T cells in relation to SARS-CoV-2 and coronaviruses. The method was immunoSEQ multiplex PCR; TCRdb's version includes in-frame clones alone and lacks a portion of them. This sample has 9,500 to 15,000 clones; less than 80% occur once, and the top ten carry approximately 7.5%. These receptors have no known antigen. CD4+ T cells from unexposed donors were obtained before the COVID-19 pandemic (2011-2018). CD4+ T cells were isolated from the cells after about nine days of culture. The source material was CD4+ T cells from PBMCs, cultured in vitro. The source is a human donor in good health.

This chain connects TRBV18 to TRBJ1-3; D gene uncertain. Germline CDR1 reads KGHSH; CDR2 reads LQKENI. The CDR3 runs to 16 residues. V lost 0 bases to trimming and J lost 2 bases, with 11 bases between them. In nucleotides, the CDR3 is TGTGCCAGCTCACCACCGTCACAAACCCCTGGAAACACCATATATTTT. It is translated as CASSPPSQTPGNTIYF.

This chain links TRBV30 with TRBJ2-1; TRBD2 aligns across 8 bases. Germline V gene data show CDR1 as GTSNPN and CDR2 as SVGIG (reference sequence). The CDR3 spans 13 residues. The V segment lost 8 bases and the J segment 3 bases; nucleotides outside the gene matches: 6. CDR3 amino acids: CALLSGSYNEQFF. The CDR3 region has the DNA TGTGCCCTGCTAAGCGGGAGCTACAATGAGCAGTTCTTC. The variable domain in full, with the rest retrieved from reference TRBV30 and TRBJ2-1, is SQTIHQWPATLVQPVGSPLSLECTVEGTSNPNLYWYRQAAGRGLQLLFYSVGIGQISSEVPQNLSASRPQDRQFILSSKKLLLSDSGFYLCALLSGSYNEQFFGPGTRLTVL.

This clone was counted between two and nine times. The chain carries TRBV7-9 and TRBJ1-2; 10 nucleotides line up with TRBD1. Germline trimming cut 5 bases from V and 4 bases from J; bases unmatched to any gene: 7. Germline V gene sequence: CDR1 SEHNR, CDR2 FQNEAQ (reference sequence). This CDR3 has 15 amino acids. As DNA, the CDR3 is TGTGCCAGCAGCACCCGGGACAGGGGAACCTATGGCTACACCTTC. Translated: CASSTRDRGTYGYTF. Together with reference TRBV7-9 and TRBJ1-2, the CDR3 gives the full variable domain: DTGVSQNPRHKITKRGQNVTFRCDPISEHNRLYWYRQTLGQGPEFLTYFQNEAQLEKSRLLSDRFSAERPKGSFSTLEIQRTEQGDSAMYLCASSTRDRGTYGYTFGSGTRLTVV.

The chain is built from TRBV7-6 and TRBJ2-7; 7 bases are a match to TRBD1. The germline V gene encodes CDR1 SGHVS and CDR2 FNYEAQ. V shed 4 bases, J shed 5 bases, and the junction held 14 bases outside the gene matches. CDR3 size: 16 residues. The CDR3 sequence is CASSSTDRQGIHEQYF. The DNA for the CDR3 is TGTGCCAGCAGCTCTACGGACCGACAGGGTATCCACGAGCAGTACTTC.

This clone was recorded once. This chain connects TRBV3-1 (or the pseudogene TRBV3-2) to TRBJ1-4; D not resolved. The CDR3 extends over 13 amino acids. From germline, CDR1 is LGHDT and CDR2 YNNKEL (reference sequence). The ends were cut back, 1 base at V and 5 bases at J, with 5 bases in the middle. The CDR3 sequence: CASSQGQNEKLFF. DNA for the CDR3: TGTGCCAGCAGCCAAGGCCAGAATGAAAAACTGTTTTTT.

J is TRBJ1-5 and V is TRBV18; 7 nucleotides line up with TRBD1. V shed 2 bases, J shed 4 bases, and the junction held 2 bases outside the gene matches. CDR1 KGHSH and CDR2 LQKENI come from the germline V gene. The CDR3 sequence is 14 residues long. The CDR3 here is CASSPGTENQPQHF. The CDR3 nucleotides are TGTGCCAGCTCACCAGGGACAGAAAATCAGCCCCAGCATTTT.

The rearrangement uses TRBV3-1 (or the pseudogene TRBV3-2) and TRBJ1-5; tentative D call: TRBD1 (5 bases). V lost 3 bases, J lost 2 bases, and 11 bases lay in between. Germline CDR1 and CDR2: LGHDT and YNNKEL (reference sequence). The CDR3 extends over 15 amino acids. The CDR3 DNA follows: TGTGCCAGCAGCCACAGGGAGATGGGCAATCAGCCCCAGCATTTT. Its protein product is CASSHREMGNQPQHF.

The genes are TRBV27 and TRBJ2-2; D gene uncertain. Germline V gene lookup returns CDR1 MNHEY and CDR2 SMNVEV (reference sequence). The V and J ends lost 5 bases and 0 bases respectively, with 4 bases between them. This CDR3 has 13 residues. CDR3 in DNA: TGTGCCAGCAGTCCACCGAACACCGGGGAGCTGTTTTTT. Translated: CASSPPNTGELFF.

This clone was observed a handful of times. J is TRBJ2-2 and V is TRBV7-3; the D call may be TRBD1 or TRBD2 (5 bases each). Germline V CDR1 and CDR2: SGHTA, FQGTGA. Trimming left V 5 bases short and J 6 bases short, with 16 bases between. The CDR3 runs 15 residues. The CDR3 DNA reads TGTGCCAGCAGCCAGTCCCGGGACGTATCCGGGGAGCTGTTTTTT. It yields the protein CASSQSRDVSGELFF.

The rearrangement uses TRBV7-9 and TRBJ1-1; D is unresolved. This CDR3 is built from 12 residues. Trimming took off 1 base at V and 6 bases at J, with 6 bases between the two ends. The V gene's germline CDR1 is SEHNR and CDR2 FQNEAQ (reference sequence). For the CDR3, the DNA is TGTGCCAGCAGCTTAGACAGTTCTGAAGCTTTCTTT. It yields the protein CASSLDSSEAFF.

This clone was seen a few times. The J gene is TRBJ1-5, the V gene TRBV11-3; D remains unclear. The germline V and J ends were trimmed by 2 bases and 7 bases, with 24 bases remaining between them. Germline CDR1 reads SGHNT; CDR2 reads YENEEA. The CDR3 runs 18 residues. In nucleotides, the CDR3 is TGTGCCAGCAGCTTAAAAGTCCGGCCAAGGGCGAACCTACAGCCCCAGCATTTT. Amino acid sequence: CASSLKVRPRANLQPQHF.

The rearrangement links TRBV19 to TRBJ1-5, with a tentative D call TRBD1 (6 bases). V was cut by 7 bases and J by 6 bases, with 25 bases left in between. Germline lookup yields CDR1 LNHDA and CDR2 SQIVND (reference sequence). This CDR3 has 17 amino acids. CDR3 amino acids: CASMIGQPSGSGQPQHF. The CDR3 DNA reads TGTGCCAGTATGATAGGACAGCCGTCTGGTAGCGGTCAGCCCCAGCATTTT. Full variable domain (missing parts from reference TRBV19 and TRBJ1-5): DGGITQSPKYLFRKEGQNVTLSCEQNLNHDAMYWYRQDPGQGLRLIYYSQIVNDFQKGDIAEGYSVSREKKESFPLTVTSAQKNPTAFYLCASMIGQPSGSGQPQHFGDGTRLSIL.

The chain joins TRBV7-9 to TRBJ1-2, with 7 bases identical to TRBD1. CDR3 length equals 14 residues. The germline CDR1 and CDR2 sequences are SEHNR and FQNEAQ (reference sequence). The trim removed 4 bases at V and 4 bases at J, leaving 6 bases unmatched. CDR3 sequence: CASSSQQGSYGYTF. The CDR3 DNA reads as TGTGCCAGCAGCTCTCAACAGGGGAGCTATGGCTACACCTTC. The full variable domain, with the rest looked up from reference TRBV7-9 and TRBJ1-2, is DTGVSQNPRHKITKRGQNVTFRCDPISEHNRLYWYRQTLGQGPEFLTYFQNEAQLEKSRLLSDRFSAERPKGSFSTLEIQRTEQGDSAMYLCASSSQQGSYGYTFGSGTRLTVV.

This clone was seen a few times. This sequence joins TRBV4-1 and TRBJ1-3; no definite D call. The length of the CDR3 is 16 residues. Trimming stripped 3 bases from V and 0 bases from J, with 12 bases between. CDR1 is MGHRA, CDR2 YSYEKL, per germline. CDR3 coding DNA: TGCGCCAGCAGCCACAGACTGTCGAGCTCTGGAAACACCATATATTTT. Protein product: CASSHRLSSSGNTIYF.

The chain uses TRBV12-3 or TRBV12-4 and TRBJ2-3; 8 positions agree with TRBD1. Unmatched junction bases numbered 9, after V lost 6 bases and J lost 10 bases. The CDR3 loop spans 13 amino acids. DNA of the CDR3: TGTGCCAGCAGCCCTCGGACAGGGAGGTCGCAGTATTTT. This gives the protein CASSPRTGRSQYF.

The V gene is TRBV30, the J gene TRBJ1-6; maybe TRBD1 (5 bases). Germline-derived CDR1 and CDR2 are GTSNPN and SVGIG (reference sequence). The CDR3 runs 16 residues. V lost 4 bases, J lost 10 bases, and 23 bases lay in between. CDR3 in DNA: TGTGCCTGGACCGACCCAAGGGACGTTGGGGGATCACCCCTCCACTTT. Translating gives CAWTDPRDVGGSPLHF.

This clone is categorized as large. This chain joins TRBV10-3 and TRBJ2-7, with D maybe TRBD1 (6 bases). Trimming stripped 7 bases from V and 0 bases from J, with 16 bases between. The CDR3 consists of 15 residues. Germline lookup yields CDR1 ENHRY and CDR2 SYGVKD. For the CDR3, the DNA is TGTGCCATCACCGCCGGCCAGGGGTCCTCCTACGAGCAGTACTTC. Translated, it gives CAITAGQGSSYEQYF.

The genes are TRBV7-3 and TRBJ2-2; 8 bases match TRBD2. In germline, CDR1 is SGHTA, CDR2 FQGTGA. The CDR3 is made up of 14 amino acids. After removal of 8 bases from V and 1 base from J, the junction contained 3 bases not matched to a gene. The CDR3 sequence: CASSSGRNTGELFF. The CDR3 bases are TGTGCCAGCTCAAGCGGGAGGAACACCGGGGAGCTGTTTTTT.

CDR3: CASSSGGGGRNTQYF. The CDR3, as DNA: TGTGCCAGCAGCTCTGGCGGTGGGGGGCGGAATACGCAGTATTTT. The gene calls are TRBV11-3 and TRBJ2-3; tentatively, D is TRBD1 or TRBD2 (6 bases each). Germline V gene sequence: CDR1 SGHNT, CDR2 YENEEA. This CDR3 has 15 amino acids. Trimming took 4 bases from V and 7 from J, leaving 18 bases between them.

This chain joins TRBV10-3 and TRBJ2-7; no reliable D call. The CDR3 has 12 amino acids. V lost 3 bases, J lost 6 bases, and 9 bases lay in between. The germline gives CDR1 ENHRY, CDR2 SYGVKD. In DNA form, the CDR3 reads TGTGCCATCAGTGAAAGACAAAGCGAGCAGTACTTC. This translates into CAISERQSEQYF.

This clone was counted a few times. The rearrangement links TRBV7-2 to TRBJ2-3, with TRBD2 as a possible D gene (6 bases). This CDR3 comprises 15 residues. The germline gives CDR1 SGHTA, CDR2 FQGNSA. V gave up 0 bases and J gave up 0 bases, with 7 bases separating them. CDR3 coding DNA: TGTGCCAGCAGCTTAGCTGGGGGGAGCACAGATACGCAGTATTTT. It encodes CASSLAGGSTDTQYF.

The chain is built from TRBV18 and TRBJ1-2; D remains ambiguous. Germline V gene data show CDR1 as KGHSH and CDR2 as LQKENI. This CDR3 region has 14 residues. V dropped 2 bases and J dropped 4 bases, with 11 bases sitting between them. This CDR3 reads CASSPGSARYGYTF. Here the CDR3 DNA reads TGTGCCAGCTCACCAGGTTCGGCACGCTATGGCTACACCTTC.

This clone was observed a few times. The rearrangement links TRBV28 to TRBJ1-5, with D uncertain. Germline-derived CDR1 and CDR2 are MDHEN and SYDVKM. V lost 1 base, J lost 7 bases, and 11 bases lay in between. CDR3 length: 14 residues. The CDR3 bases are TGTGCCAGCAGTTTATCGGGGTCAGTGCAGCCCCAGCATTTT. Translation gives CASSLSGSVQPQHF.

CDR3 amino acids: CATSDPSGRGGNEQFF. The CDR3 DNA sequence: TGTGCCACCAGTGATCCCAGCGGGAGGGGGGGCAATGAGCAGTTCTTC. V is TRBV24-1 and J is TRBJ2-1; 10 positions match TRBD2. CDR3 length: 16 residues. Germline V lookup: CDR1 KGHDR, CDR2 SFDVKD. Losses at the gene ends were 3 bases for V and 6 bases for J; bases not matched to a gene: 7.